This entry features one TCR beta chain sequence. This sample is drawn from a study of blood T cells in healthy people across ages. With a J-beta primer mix and a sample-barcoded 5' primer, a second PCR ran roughly 7 to 11 cycles. With 12 random nucleotides, a template-switch adaptor tagged each individual cDNA molecule. Each CDR3 protein is one row after TCRdb ran MiXCR on the 5' RACE reads. The table has 700,000 to 900,000 distinct CDR3 sequences, 20% to 30% seen once; the top ten hold roughly 3.1%. The sample also formed part of further work on T cells of mothers and their children.

The clonotype originates from a boy younger than 18 in good health. Sequencing was performed on blood.

The CDR3 is CASSLWDRVDEQYF. The CDR3 bases are TGTGCCAGCAGTTTATGGGACAGGGTCGACGAGCAGTACTTC. The chain joins TRBV12-3 or TRBV12-4 to TRBJ2-5; 9 bases are shared with TRBD1. The DNA end is a closer match to TRBJ2-7, so the J assignment may be wrong. The CDR3 covers 14 residues.